This T cell receptor beta chain came from a study of cytomegalovirus exposure and HLA in healthy donors (dated by TCRdb to about 2017). Study-wide context: An earlier analysis of approximately 640 of the donors reported 250 to 350 Gb of sequence data and around 120 million unique TCR beta sequences from some 180 million T cells. Roughly 300 gigabases of sequencing data and about 92 million unique TCR sequences made up an early release that covered approximately 620 HLA-typed donors. The genetic ancestry cluster associated with self-reported Caucasian donors included about four fifths of the roughly 390 genotyped donors. The aim of the study was to test whether cataloging public T cell receptors could identify signatures of past pathogen exposure. Using immunosequencing, the study profiled T cell repertoires from approximately 700 subjects and related those repertoires to cytomegalovirus serostatus. Along with the 666-subject first cohort, a separate validation cohort of 120 different subjects was used. To predict cytomegalovirus infection status, the study brought together high-throughput TCR immunosequencing, statistical association of individual TCRs with disease status, and machine learning. In a later analysis, previously published TCR beta repertoires from 666 donors were re-analyzed and high-resolution HLA genotyping was added so that TCR occurrence patterns could be studied. Rather than using new phenotypic data, the later analysis identified candidate immune exposures from TCR beta sequences and from how often those sequences occurred across donors. In an earlier analysis of more than 550 of the donors, high-throughput TCR beta sequencing was used to judge whether each TCR beta V gene segment behaved as functional or pseudogenic. Donor age, sex, ethnicity and CMV serostatus were collected together with the repertoire data. Genome-wide SNP genotypes for about 65% of the roughly 700 donors were used in a later genetic analysis, which treated that subset as a discovery cohort. All discovery cohort repertoires had been generated on a single sequencing platform. Class I and class II HLA loci were covered by the typing at four-digit resolution. The number of donors typed differed by locus, with about 629-640 for A, B, C, DRB1 and DQB1, over 500 for DQA1, 600 to 610 for DPA1, and some 470 for DPB1. Roughly five DR-DQ haplotypes were handled as single units for association and clustering because linkage in the cohort was strong. Across some 400 genotyped donors of the cohort, an average of about 240,000 unique TCR beta nucleotide sequences per donor were sequenced, and roughly a sixth of those sequences were non-productive.

V lost 4 bases and J lost 0 bases; the stretch between them is 12 bases long. CDR1 is given as SGHAT and CDR2 as FQDESV, both from the germline V gene (reference sequence). Including cysteine and phenylalanine, the CDR3 has 16 amino acids. Here the CDR3 DNA is all that survives: 48 bases in frame from base 1. A word on this clone: The antigen it recognizes is unknown. Within one base of it there is no much larger clone, and no base qualities were kept.

Points the paper makes about the study in general: A later analysis associated approximately 17,000 TCR beta sequences with specific HLA alleles at a false discovery rate of 0.05. A later analysis reported that several top co-occurrence clusters appeared linked to parvovirus B19, influenza, CMV and Epstein-Barr virus. Because some donors lacked HLA typing at each locus, the association tests relied only on the typed subset. The study gave a list of around 170 TCR beta chains associated with cytomegalovirus. Across donors, most TCR sequences were observed very rarely, whereas some public TCRs were present in many individuals. Cytomegalovirus status was reported to be diagnosed by the classifier with high specificity and sensitivity in both the original and validation cohorts. For the cohort, immune exposure information was limited to CMV serostatus. A further reported finding was that TCR beta sequences accurately predicted the HLA-A and HLA-B alleles for most subjects in the first cohort. Sequencing depth was assumed to be roughly uniform across donors in the presence/absence analyses, though that assumption may not hold. Compared with equally common non-associated chains, HLA-associated TCR beta chains in a later analysis were more clonally expanded and had lower generation probabilities. In an earlier analysis of about 550 of the donors, most TCR beta V segments were observed in productive rearrangements about 87% or about 30% of the time, broadly matching IMGT annotations. The earlier analysis of 450 to 700 of the donors excluded seventeen rarely observed V segments, including chromosome 9 orphons, because counts were too low. In vitro tests confirmed that a few of the cytomegalovirus-associated TCR beta chains recognize cytomegalovirus antigens. Some IMGT-functional V segments, including TRBV6-2 and TRBV6-3, could not be distinguished by the 87-base-pair reads and were therefore excluded. A later analysis found that most CMV-associated TCR beta chains appeared HLA-restricted, with HLA associations seemingly driven largely by CMV exposure. Linkage disequilibrium might explain the correlated functional status among segregating V segments, but an unknown experimental factor could not be ruled out. V-gene and J-gene trimming of TCR beta chains was associated with a missense DCLRE1C variant in a later genetic analysis, and the association was replicated in an independent cohort. In a later genetic analysis, fewer N-insertions in productive TCRs were reported among donors in an Asian-associated ancestry cluster than the roughly 640-donor mean. It was suggested by the authors that the approach could potentially be generalized to other disease states and immunological phenotypes. A cluster of highly shared sequence variants was judged likely to represent a technical artifact of the sequencing pipeline. When HLA alleles, especially DR and DQ, strongly co-occurred, TCR associations were difficult to assign to individual alleles. According to a later analysis, TCR association rates differed among HLA loci, with DRB1 alleles showing the most associated TCRs and HLA-C alleles showing the fewest. The cohort was sequenced for TCR beta chains only, and without alpha or paired-chain data the features that could be detected were limited.

The library was made by the immunoSEQ multiplex PCR assay. For the multiplex PCR, a mixture combining 60 forward primers for TCR Vbeta segments and 13 reverse primers for TCR Jbeta segments was used. The CDR3 region of rearranged TCR beta genes was amplified from genomic DNA by a multiplex PCR assay. The amplified TCR beta libraries were sequenced on the Illumina HiSeq System as 87-base-pair reads. The paper's data handling went like this. Across the roughly 640 repertoires, a later analysis counted some 80 million unique TCR beta chains, approximately 12 million of which were shared by at least two donors. A nearest-neighbor algorithm error-corrected the raw reads and collapsed the reads into unique sequences, merging closely related sequences to remove PCR and sequencing errors. To assign V, D and J gene segments, CDR3 sequences were aligned to IMGT reference sequences. For a sequence to be retained, a match of at least six nucleotides was required to both a V gene segment and a J gene segment. A rearrangement counted as productive if the CDR3 had no stop codons and remained in frame with V and J, and every other rearrangement counted as non-productive. Following IMGT convention, CDR3 was defined as the stretch from the second conserved V-encoded cysteine up to the conserved J-encoded phenylalanine. The earlier analysis of fewer than 750 of the donors excluded sequences that lacked an unambiguous match to a single V gene segment. An earlier analysis of roughly 590 of the donors called V segments functional above 56.7% productive rearrangements and segregating when the between-donor standard deviation exceeded 5%. A statistical classification framework was developed to diagnose cytomegalovirus status using the catalog of TCR beta chain sequences. V and J gene assignment, in a later analysis, came from comparing TCR nucleotide sequences with IMGT/GENE-DB human TR gene sequences. A later analysis assigned CDR3 sequences and most-parsimonious VDJ recombination scenarios with the TCRdist pipeline. In a later analysis, each TCR beta chain was defined by its CDR3 amino acid sequence together with its V-gene family, and reads without a unique V-gene family were excluded. As a way to deal with suspected cross-contamination and a sequencing artifact, a later analysis dropped approximately 570 nucleotide sequences that were highly shared and had low generation probability. A later analysis calculated a clonal expansion index for each public chain from normalized within-repertoire ranks of inferred template counts. A later analysis computed generation probabilities with a VDJ recombination model fitted to out-of-frame rearrangements, and checked the results against IGoR. In a later analysis, hypergeometric tests were used to score TCR-TCR, TCR-HLA and TCR-CMV co-occurrence, with a repertoire-size bias correction applied to TCR pairs. A later analysis estimated false discovery rates by permuting HLA or CMV assignments 20 times. A later analysis grouped co-occurring TCRs with DBSCAN, adding TCRdist sequence similarity when clustering within HLA-allele-positive subsets. Repertoires with fewer than 30,000 or more than 120,000 public chains, plus five repertoires with anomalous nucleotide sharing, were excluded from co-occurrence clustering. TCRdb provides this immuneACCESS table in a form limited to in-frame rearrangements. Some clones are lacking; in checked studies, under half of them reflect an unresolved V gene, and why the rest are absent is not known. The V and J calls and clone size are taken from that table; D and trimming were inferred from the DNA. This sample holds about 88,000 clones; just under 70% were observed only once. The ten largest clonotypes hold 2.5% to 3% of the sample.

The cohort was made up of under 800 healthy bone marrow donors. At the time of sampling, every cohort member was nominally healthy, though immune exposures that went unrecorded were likely present. The donor was CMV seronegative and was included in the group of about 350 seronegative cohort members. Each donor provided a peripheral blood sample, and peripheral blood mononuclear cells were used for TCR beta sequencing. The Qiagen DNeasy Blood Extraction Kit was used to extract genomic DNA from the blood cell samples. The sequence came from a man between 45 and 60 years old in good health and CMV-seronegative. Sequencing used PBMCs. Recombination linked TRBV11-1 to TRBJ2-2; no D gene call is confident. The base sequence is TGTGCCAGCAGCTATCCCAGACTCGCGAACACCGGGGAGCTGTTTTTT. It translates as CASSYPRLANTGELFF.